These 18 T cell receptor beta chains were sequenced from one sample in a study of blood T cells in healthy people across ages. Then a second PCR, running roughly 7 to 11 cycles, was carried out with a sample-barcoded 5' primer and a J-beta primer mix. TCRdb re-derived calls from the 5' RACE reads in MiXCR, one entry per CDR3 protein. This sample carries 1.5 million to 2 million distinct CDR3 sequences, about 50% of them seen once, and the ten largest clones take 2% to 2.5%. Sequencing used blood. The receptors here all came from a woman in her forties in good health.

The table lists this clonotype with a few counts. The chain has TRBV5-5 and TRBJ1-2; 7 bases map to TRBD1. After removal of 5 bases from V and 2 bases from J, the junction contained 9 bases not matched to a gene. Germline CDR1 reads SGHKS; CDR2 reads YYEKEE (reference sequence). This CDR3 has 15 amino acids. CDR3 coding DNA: TGTGCCAGCAGGTTGCGACAGGGACCGAACTATGGCTACACCTTC. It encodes CASRLRQGPNYGYTF. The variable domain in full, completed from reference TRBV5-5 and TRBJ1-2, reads DAGVTQSPTHLIKTRGQQVTLRCSPISGHKSVSWYQQVLGQGPQFIFQYYEKEERGRGNFPDRFSARQFPNYSSELNVNALLLGDSALYLCASRLRQGPNYGYTFGSGTRLTVV.

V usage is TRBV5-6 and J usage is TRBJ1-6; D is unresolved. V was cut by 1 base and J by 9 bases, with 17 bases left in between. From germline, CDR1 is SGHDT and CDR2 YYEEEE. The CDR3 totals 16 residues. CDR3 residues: CASSLFQQPVGSPLHF. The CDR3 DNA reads TGTGCCAGCAGCTTGTTTCAACAGCCGGTGGGTTCACCCCTCCACTTT.

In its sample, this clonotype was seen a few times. CDR3 amino acids: CASSYSADRFYEQYF. CDR3 DNA: TGTGCCAGCAGTTACTCCGCCGACAGGTTCTACGAGCAGTACTTC. V gene TRBV6-2 or TRBV6-3 combines with J gene TRBJ2-5, with D possibly TRBD1 on 6 matching bases. The J call may be mistaken, given a closer DNA end match to TRBJ2-7. The CDR3 totals 15 residues. Germline lookup yields CDR1 MNHEY and CDR2 SVGEGT.

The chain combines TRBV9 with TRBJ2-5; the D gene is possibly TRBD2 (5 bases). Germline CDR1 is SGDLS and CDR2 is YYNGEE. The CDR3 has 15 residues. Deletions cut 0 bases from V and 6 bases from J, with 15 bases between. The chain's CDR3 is CASSVERESGKTQYF. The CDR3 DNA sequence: TGTGCCAGCAGCGTAGAGAGGGAGTCGGGGAAGACCCAGTACTTC.

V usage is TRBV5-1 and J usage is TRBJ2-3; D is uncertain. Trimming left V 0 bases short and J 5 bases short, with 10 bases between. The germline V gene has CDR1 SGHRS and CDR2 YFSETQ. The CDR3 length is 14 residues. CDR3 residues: CASSLDSVIDTQYF. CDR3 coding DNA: TGCGCCAGCAGCTTGGACAGTGTTATAGATACGCAGTATTTT. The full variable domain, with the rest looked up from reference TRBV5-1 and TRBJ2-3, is KAGVTQTPRYLIKTRGQQVTLSCSPISGHRSVSWYQQTPGQGLQFLFEYFSETQRNKGNFPGRFSGRQFSNSRSEMNVSTLELGDSALYLCASSLDSVIDTQYFGPGTRLTVL.

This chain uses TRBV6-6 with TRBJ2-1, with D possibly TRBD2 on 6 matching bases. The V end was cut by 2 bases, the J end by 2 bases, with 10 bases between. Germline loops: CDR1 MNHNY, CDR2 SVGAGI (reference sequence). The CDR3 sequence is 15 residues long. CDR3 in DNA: TGTGCCAGCAGTTACCCCGGGGGAGCCTACAATGAGCAGTTCTTC. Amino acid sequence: CASSYPGGAYNEQFF.

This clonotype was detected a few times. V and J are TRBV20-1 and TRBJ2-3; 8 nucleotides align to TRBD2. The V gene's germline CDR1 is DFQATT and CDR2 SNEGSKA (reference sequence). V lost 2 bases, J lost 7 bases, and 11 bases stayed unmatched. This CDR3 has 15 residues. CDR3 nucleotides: TGCAGTGCTAGACCTTTAGACGGGGGGGCGAATACGCAGTATTTT. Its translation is CSARPLDGGANTQYF.

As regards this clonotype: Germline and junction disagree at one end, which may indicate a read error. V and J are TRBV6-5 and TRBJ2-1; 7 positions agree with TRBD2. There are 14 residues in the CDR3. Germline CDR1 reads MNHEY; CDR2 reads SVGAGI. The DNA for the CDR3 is TGTGCCGGCAGTGTCCGGGACTACCGCAATGAGCAGTTCTTC. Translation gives CAGSVRDYRNEQFF.

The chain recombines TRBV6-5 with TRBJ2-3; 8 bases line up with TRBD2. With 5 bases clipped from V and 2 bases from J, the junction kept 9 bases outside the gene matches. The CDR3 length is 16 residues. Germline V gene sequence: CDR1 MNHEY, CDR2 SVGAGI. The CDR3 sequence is CASSPSGGGTTDTQYF. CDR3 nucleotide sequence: TGTGCCAGCAGTCCCTCCGGGGGGGGGACCACAGATACGCAGTATTTT.

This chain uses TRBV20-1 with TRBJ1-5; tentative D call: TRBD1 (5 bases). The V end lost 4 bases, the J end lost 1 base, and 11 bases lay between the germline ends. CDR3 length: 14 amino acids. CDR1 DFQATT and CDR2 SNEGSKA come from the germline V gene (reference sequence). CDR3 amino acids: CSAMGRVSNQPQHF. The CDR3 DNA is TGCAGTGCTATGGGACGTGTAAGCAATCAGCCCCAGCATTTT.

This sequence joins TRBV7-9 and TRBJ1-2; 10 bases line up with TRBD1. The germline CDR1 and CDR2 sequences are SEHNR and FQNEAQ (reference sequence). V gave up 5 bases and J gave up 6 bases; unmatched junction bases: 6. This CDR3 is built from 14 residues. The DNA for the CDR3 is TGTGCCAGCAGCGCGACAGGGGGCGGGCATGGCTACACCTTC. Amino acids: CASSATGGGHGYTF.

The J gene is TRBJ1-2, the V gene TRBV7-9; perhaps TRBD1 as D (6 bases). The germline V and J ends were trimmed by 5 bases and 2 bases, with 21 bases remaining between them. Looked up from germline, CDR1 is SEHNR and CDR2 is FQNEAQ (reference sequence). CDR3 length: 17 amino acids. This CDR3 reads CASSDRGRTVLNYGYTF. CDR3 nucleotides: TGTGCCAGCAGCGATCGTGGTAGGACAGTCTTGAACTATGGCTACACCTTC.

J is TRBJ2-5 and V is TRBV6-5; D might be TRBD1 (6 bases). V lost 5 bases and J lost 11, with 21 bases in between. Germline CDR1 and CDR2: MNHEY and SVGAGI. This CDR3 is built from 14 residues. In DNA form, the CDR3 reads TGTGCCAGCAGTGACGGGACATCGGTAAATGAGCAGTACTTC. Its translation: CASSDGTSVNEQYF.

CDR3 sequence: CASSFYSGGGPYNEQFF. In DNA form, the CDR3 reads TGTGCCAGCAGTTTCTACAGTGGCGGGGGACCCTACAATGAGCAGTTCTTC. This chain joins TRBV6-2 or TRBV6-3 and TRBJ2-1; 7 bases fit TRBD2. The length of the CDR3 is 17 residues. V lost 4 bases and J lost 2; bases outside the gene matches: 11. CDR1 and CDR2 from the germline V gene are MNHEY and SVGEGT.

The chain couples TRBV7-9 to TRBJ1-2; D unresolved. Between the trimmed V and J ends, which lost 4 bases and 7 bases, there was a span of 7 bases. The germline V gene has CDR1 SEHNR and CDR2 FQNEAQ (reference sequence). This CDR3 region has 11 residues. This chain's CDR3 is CASSSSTGYTF. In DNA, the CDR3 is TGTGCCAGCAGCTCATCGACTGGCTACACCTTC.

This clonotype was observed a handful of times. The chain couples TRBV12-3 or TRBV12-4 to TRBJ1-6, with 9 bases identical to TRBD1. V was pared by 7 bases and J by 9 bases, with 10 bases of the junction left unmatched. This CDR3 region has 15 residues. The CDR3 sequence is CASTLTGGGGSPLHF. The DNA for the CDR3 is TGTGCCAGCACCCTCACAGGGGGCGGCGGTTCACCCCTCCACTTT.

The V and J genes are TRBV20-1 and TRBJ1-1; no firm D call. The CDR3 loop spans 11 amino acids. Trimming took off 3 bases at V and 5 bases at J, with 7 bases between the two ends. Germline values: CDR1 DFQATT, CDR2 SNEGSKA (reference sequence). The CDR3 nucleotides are TGCAGTGCTAGTAAATGGACTGAAGCTTTCTTT. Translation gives CSASKWTEAFF.

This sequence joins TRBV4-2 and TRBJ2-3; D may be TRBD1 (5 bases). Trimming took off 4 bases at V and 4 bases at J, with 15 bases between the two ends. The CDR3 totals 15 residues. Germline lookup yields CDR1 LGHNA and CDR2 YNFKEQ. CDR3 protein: CASSPWTWSADTQYF. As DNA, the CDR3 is TGTGCCAGCAGCCCCTGGACATGGAGCGCAGATACGCAGTATTTT.